The 10 T cell receptor beta chains given below trace back to one sample, sequenced in a study of cytomegalovirus exposure and HLA in healthy donors. PCR involved 60 Vbeta and 13 Jbeta primers. Sequenced by immunoSEQ multiplex PCR; TCRdb stores in-frame clones only, minus some. The table has 150,000 to 200,000 clones, 81% seen once; the top ten hold 2.2%. The specimen sequenced was PBMCs. The receptor set was obtained from a woman younger than 45 in good health and CMV-seronegative.

This rearrangement joins TRBV18 to TRBJ2-1; the D gene is possibly TRBD1 (6 bases). V shed 0 bases and J shed 3 bases, with 9 bases lying between them. Germline assignment: CDR1 KGHSH and CDR2 LQKENI. The CDR3 sequence is 15 residues long. CDR3 in amino acids: CASSPPEGVYNEQFF. DNA for the CDR3: TGTGCCAGCTCACCACCTGAGGGGGTCTACAATGAGCAGTTCTTC.

V usage is TRBV27 and J usage is TRBJ2-7, with D uncertain. This CDR3 contains 13 residues. Per the germline V gene, CDR1 is MNHEY and CDR2 is SMNVEV (reference sequence). Deletions cut 4 bases from V and 2 bases from J, with 9 bases between. The CDR3 protein is CASSSGLTYEQYF. The CDR3 DNA is TGTGCCAGCAGTTCGGGTTTAACCTACGAGCAGTACTTC.

The chain carries TRBV7-2 and TRBJ2-1; 9 bases agree with TRBD2. From germline, CDR1 is SGHTA and CDR2 FQGNSA. CDR3 size: 15 residues. J lost 9 bases, V lost 1 base, and 7 bases had no gene match. The CDR3 protein is CASSLDGGGAGEQFF. The CDR3 nucleotides read TGTGCCAGCAGCTTAGACGGCGGGGGGGCTGGTGAGCAGTTCTTC.

This chain joins TRBV7-2 and TRBJ1-5, with 11 bases identical to TRBD1. The CDR3 runs 16 residues. Unmatched junction bases numbered 7, after V lost 5 bases and J lost 4 bases. CDR1 is SGHTA and CDR2 is FQGNSA in the germline V gene. The CDR3 coding sequence is TGTGCCAGCAGCCCAATAGGGACAGGGGGGAATCAGCCCCAGCATTTT. Translating it yields CASSPIGTGGNQPQHF.

This clone was seen more than once but under ten times. The rearrangement joins TRBV4-3 to TRBJ1-3, with TRBD1 matching 8 bases. V trimming: 4 bases; J trimming: 0 bases; junction bases outside the gene matches: 8. Germline CDR1 LGHNA, CDR2 YSLEER. This CDR3 contains 17 residues. CDR3 protein: CASSLDTGGYSGNTIYF. The CDR3 bases are TGCGCCAGCAGCCTCGACACAGGGGGGTACTCTGGAAACACCATATATTTT.

V and J are TRBV6-9 and TRBJ1-2; 8 bases are a match to TRBD1. The CDR3 runs to 14 residues. Germline CDR1 MNHGY, CDR2 SVAAGI. The trim removed 5 bases at V and 8 bases at J, leaving 10 bases unmatched. CDR3 sequence (DNA): TGTGCCAGCAGTCGAATGGACAGGGAATACGGCTACACCTTC. Translating gives CASSRMDREYGYTF.

V is TRBV7-3 and J is TRBJ2-7, with 12 bases fitting TRBD2. CDR3 size: 21 residues. CDR1 and CDR2 (germline): SGHTA, FQGTGA. With 4 bases clipped from V and 2 bases from J, the junction kept 21 bases outside the gene matches. The CDR3, as DNA: TGTGCCAGCAGCTCGGGAACTCGAGGGGCGACTAGCGGGAGACAACCCTACGAGCAGTACTTC. Translation: CASSSGTRGATSGRQPYEQYF. The full variable domain, with the rest looked up from reference TRBV7-3 and TRBJ2-7, is GAGVSQTPSNKVTEKGKYVELRCDPISGHTALYWYRQSLGQGPEFLIYFQGTGAADDSGLPNDRFFAVRPEGSVSTLKIQRTERGDSAVYLCASSSGTRGATSGRQPYEQYFGPGTRLTVT.

The chain recombines TRBV13 with TRBJ2-1; 9 positions match TRBD2. Germline CDR1 reads PRHDT; CDR2 reads FYEKMQ (reference sequence). The CDR3 loop spans 15 amino acids. The V gene end was trimmed by 1 base and the J gene end by 8 bases; junction bases not matched to a gene: 6. The CDR3 nucleotides are TGTGCCAGCAGCTTAGTAGGCGGGGGGGCCGATGAGCAGTTCTTC. Residues: CASSLVGGGADEQFF.

This clone was counted between two and nine times. The V and J genes are TRBV6-5 and TRBJ1-2, with TRBD1 matching 8 bases. CDR1 and CDR2 (germline): MNHEY, SVGAGI. Trimming at V came to 4 bases and at J to 8 bases, leaving 12 bases not matched to a gene. The CDR3 sequence is 15 residues long. The CDR3 sequence is CASSSRQGTASGYTF. The CDR3 DNA reads TGTGCCAGCAGTTCGCGACAGGGGACGGCCAGCGGCTACACCTTC.

The gene calls are TRBV5-1 and TRBJ1-1; no firm D call. CDR1 SGHRS and CDR2 YFSETQ come from the germline V gene. Trimming shortened V by 5 bases and J by 1 base, and 15 bases separated the two germline ends. The CDR3 consists of 15 residues. The CDR3 spells CASRGTGAPNTEAFF. Written as DNA, the CDR3 is TGCGCCAGCAGGGGCACGGGAGCCCCGAACACTGAAGCTTTCTTT.